The T cell receptor beta chain described here comes from a study of T cells after yellow fever vaccination. CDR3 length: 15 residues. Germline assignment: CDR1 SGHTA and CDR2 FQGNSA. Trimming took off 5 bases at V and 7 bases at J, with 18 bases between the two ends. This clonotype was recorded a few times. As yet, its antigen is unknown. Generation of TCR cDNA used 5'RACE template switching (which added a universal primer site and UMIs). TCRdb reprocessed the 5' RACE reads via MiXCR and lists one record per CDR3 protein. The top ten clones hold about 13% of a sample with some 560,000 distinct CDR3 sequences, about 19% of them seen once. Findings and caveats of the study: Compared with primary, the secondary response was weaker and peaked at day 5, not 15. Few clonotypes appeared in both CD4 and CD8 compartments.

Sequencing used PBMCs, obtained 15 days after the yellow fever booster vaccination. The chain carries TRBV7-2 and TRBJ2-1, with a tentative D call TRBD2 (6 bases). The origin of this receptor is a man under 40 who received the YFV17D yellow fever vaccine. The CDR3 DNA follows: TGTGCCAGCAGCCCCGGCGGGCTAGCGAGGAATGAGCAGTTCTTC. Its protein product is CASSPGGLARNEQFF.